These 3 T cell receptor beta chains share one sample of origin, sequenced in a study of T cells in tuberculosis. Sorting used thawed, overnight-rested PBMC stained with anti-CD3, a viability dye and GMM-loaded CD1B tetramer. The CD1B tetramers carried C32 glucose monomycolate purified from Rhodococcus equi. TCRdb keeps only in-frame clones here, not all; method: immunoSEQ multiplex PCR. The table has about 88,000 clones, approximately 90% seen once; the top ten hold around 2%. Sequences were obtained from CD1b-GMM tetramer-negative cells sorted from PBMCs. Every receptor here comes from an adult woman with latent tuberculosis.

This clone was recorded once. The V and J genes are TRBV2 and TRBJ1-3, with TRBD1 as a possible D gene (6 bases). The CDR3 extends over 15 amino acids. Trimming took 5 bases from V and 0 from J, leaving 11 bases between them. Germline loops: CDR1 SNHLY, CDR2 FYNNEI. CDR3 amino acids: CASSRTAGSGNTIYF. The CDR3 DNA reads TGTGCCAGCAGTCGGACAGCAGGCTCTGGAAACACCATATATTTT. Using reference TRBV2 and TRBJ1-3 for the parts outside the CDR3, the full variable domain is EPEVTQTPSHQVTQMGQEVILRCVPISNHLYFYWYRQILGQKVEFLVSFYNNEISEKSEIFDDQFSVERPDGSNFTLKIRSTKLEDSAMYFCASSRTAGSGNTIYFGEGSWLTVV.

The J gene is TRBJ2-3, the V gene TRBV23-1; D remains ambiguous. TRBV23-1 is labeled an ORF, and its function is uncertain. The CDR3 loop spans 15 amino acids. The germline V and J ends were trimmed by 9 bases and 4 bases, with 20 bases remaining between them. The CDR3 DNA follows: TGCGCCAGTCTGTATCCGGGTGGTAAATCAGATACGCAGTATTTT. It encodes CASLYPGGKSDTQYF.

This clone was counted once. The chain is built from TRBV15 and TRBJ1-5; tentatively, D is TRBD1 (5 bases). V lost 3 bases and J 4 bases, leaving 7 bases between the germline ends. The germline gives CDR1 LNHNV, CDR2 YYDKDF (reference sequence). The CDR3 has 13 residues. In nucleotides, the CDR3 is TGTGCCACCAGCAGGGCAGGGAATCAGCCCCAGCATTTT. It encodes CATSRAGNQPQHF.